The 25 T cell receptor beta chains below all came from one sample that was sequenced in a study of cytomegalovirus exposure and HLA in healthy donors. The PCR made use of 60 Vbeta and 13 Jbeta primers. Profiled with immunoSEQ multiplex PCR; TCRdb holds only in-frame clones, not every one. Of about 180,000 clones listed, around 80% are singletons. Sequenced material: PBMCs. These TCRs come from a woman in her sixties or seventies in good health and CMV-seropositive.

This chain connects TRBV7-3 to TRBJ2-5; the match to TRBD2 covers 9 bases. V lost 1 base and J lost 5; bases outside the gene matches: 8. The CDR3 is 16 amino acids. Looked up from germline, CDR1 is SGHTA and CDR2 is FQGTGA. The CDR3 region is CASSLRAGGPRETQYF. In nucleotides, the CDR3 is TGTGCCAGCAGCTTAAGGGCGGGGGGGCCAAGGGAGACCCAGTACTTC.

As to this clone: At one end, the junction sequence differs from germline, possibly due to a read error. This chain links TRBV27 with TRBJ2-4; no definite D call. The V gene's germline CDR1 is MNHEY and CDR2 SMNVEV (reference sequence). The CDR3 consists of 13 residues. The CDR3 DNA reads as TGTGCCAGCAGTTTTACGGTCAAAAACAGTCAGTACTTC. This sequence encodes CASSFTVKNSQYF.

V and J are TRBV7-7 and TRBJ2-2; D ambiguous. The CDR3 is 17 residues long. V was clipped by 6 bases and J by 1 base, with 18 bases between them. CDR1 and CDR2 from the germline V gene are SSHAT and FNYEAQ (reference sequence). CDR3 in amino acids: CASSGTGGGVNTGELFF. The CDR3 DNA reads as TGTGCCAGCAGTGGAACCGGCGGCGGAGTGAACACCGGGGAGCTGTTTTTT.

V gene TRBV25-1 combines with J gene TRBJ2-5; D gene uncertain. The J call could be wrong; TRBJ2-7 is a better fit for the DNA end. CDR3 size: 11 residues. CDR1 is MGHDK, CDR2 SYGVNS, per germline. The CDR3 loop reads CASSLDYEQYF. DNA for the CDR3: TGTGCCAGCAGTCTGGACTACGAGCAGTACTTC.

The V gene is TRBV7-2, the J gene TRBJ1-6; TRBD1 agrees at 7 bases. Germline V gives CDR1 SGHTA, CDR2 FQGNSA. The CDR3 is 16 amino acids. V lost 6 bases and J lost 6; bases outside the gene matches: 11. This CDR3 reads CASRPIFSGGNSPLHF. The CDR3 DNA reads TGTGCCAGCAGACCCATTTTTTCAGGGGGTAATTCACCCCTCCACTTT.

The chain recombines TRBV27 with TRBJ2-1; a possible D gene is TRBD1 (6 bases). This CDR3 is built from 16 residues. The germline V gene encodes CDR1 MNHEY and CDR2 SMNVEV (reference sequence). Trimming pared 3 bases from V and 6 bases from J, leaving 18 bases between. CDR3 bases: TGTGCCAGCAGTTTCCTCAGACAGGTGTATAGCAATGAGCAGTTCTTC. This gives the protein CASSFLRQVYSNEQFF.

This chain uses TRBV7-2 with TRBJ2-7, with D perhaps TRBD2 (5 bases). CDR1 is SGHTA, CDR2 FQGNSA, per germline. The V and J ends lost 1 base and 9 bases respectively, with 19 bases between them. The CDR3 is 15 amino acids. The CDR3 here is CASSLDFWAQEGQYF. For the CDR3, the DNA is TGTGCCAGCAGCTTAGATTTTTGGGCCCAAGAGGGGCAGTACTTC. The full variable domain, rest sourced from reference TRBV7-2 and TRBJ2-7, is GAGVSQSPSNKVTEKGKDVELRCDPISGHTALYWYRQSLGQGLEFLIYFQGNSAPDKSGLPSDRFSAERTGGSVSTLTIQRTQQEDSAVYLCASSLDFWAQEGQYFGPGTRLTVT.

The genes are TRBV21-1 and TRBJ1-2; the table assigns TRBD1, which was not confirmed against the DNA. TRBV21-1 is noted as a pseudogene. The CDR3 is 17 amino acids. CDR3 protein: CASPQKEGTALHYGYTF. The DNA for the CDR3 is TGTGCCAGCCCTCAAAAAGAGGGGACAGCTCTCCACTATGGCTACACCTTC.

This clone was counted only a few times. The rearrangement links TRBV6-5 to TRBJ1-2, with 7 bases aligning to TRBD1. Germline assignment: CDR1 MNHEY and CDR2 SVGAGI. There are 14 residues in the CDR3. Losses at the gene ends were 2 bases for V and 7 bases for J; bases not matched to a gene: 7. The CDR3 protein is CASSYQGGSGGYTF. CDR3 bases: TGTGCCAGCAGTTACCAGGGGGGATCTGGTGGCTACACCTTC.

The rearrangement links TRBV19 to TRBJ1-5; 7 bases fit TRBD1. The ends lost 7 bases at V and 0 bases at J; junction bases unmatched: 12. The CDR3 is made up of 17 amino acids. The germline CDR1 and CDR2 sequences are LNHDA and SQIVND (reference sequence). DNA of the CDR3: TGTGCCAGTAATCCCCCACCCGGGACAGATAGCAATCAGCCCCAGCATTTT. This gives the protein CASNPPPGTDSNQPQHF.

This clone was detected a few times. The chain recombines TRBV2 with TRBJ2-7, with TRBD1 identical over 7 bases. CDR3 length: 13 amino acids. With 6 bases clipped from V and 3 bases from J, the junction kept 5 bases outside the gene matches. CDR1 is SNHLY, CDR2 FYNNEI, per germline. Written as DNA, the CDR3 is TGTGCCAGCAGCAAGGACAGGAACTACGAGCAGTACTTC. This gives the protein CASSKDRNYEQYF.

The rearrangement uses TRBV25-1 and TRBJ2-7, with D uncertain. CDR1 is MGHDK and CDR2 is SYGVNS in the germline V gene. V was trimmed by 6 bases and J by 6 bases, leaving 9 bases between them. CDR3 length: 11 residues. CDR3 nucleotide sequence: TGTGCCAGCAGGGAAAGAGCCGAGCAGTACTTC. Its translation: CASRERAEQYF.

There are a few counts of this clone. This chain uses TRBV28 with TRBJ1-5; 12 nucleotides line up with TRBD1. This CDR3 has 17 residues. V lost 6 bases and J lost 6; bases outside the gene matches: 12. In germline, CDR1 is MDHEN, CDR2 SYDVKM. The CDR3 DNA follows: TGTGCCAGCAGCCCCGTGACCGGGACAGGGGGCACTCAGCCCCAGCATTTT. Protein: CASSPVTGTGGTQPQHF.

CDR3 loop: CASSLVAGDGTQYF. CDR3 nucleotide sequence: TGTGCCAGCAGCTTAGTAGCGGGAGATGGGACCCAGTACTTC. The J gene is TRBJ2-5, the V gene TRBV7-6; TRBD2 matches at 9 bases. The germline V gene encodes CDR1 SGHVS and CDR2 FNYEAQ. The trim removed 1 base at V and 7 bases at J, leaving 4 bases unmatched. There are 14 residues in the CDR3.

The rearrangement uses TRBV28 and TRBJ1-1; D unresolved. V was pared by 2 bases and J by 4 bases, with 17 bases between. CDR1 and CDR2 from the germline V gene are MDHEN and SYDVKM. This CDR3 spans 16 amino acids. This chain's CDR3 is CASSLVFGSIGTEAFF. In DNA form, the CDR3 reads TGTGCCAGCAGTTTAGTCTTTGGGAGTATTGGCACTGAAGCTTTCTTT.

The V and J genes are TRBV29-1 and TRBJ1-4; D not resolved. Germline lookup yields CDR1 SQVTM and CDR2 ANQGSEA. The CDR3 is made up of 13 amino acids. Deletions cut 1 base from V and 6 bases from J, with 9 bases between. The CDR3 spells CSVEGGADEKLFF. The DNA of the CDR3 is TGCAGCGTTGAAGGGGGAGCGGATGAAAAACTGTTTTTT.

This clone was counted once. The chain links TRBV2 to TRBJ1-5, with D unresolved. This CDR3 contains 16 residues. From germline, CDR1 is SNHLY and CDR2 FYNNEI. With 6 bases removed from V and 0 bases from J, the gap between germline ends came to 15 bases. DNA of the CDR3: TGTGCCAGCAGCTTCGACACCTTCCTTAGCAATCAGCCCCAGCATTTT. Its translation: CASSFDTFLSNQPQHF.

The chain employs TRBV2 and TRBJ1-2; 10 bases are a match to TRBD1. CDR1 and CDR2 from the germline V gene are SNHLY and FYNNEI. This CDR3 spans 14 amino acids. J was trimmed by 4 bases and V by 4 bases; bases with no gene match: 3. CDR3 DNA sequence: TGTGCCAGCAGTGGGACAGGGGGTATCTATGGCTACACCTTC. Translation: CASSGTGGIYGYTF.

This chain connects TRBV29-1 to TRBJ2-1; TRBD2 matches at 11 bases. There are 12 residues in the CDR3. V was pared by 6 bases and J by 6 bases, with 1 base of the junction left unmatched. Germline V lookup: CDR1 SQVTM, CDR2 ANQGSEA. The CDR3 protein is CSVGTSGNEQFF. CDR3 DNA: TGCAGCGTCGGGACTAGCGGCAATGAGCAGTTCTTC.

The genes are TRBV27 and TRBJ2-1; TRBD2 aligns across 9 bases. Trimming took 1 base from V and 8 from J; bases not matched to a gene: 6. The CDR3 spans 15 residues. The V gene's germline CDR1 is MNHEY and CDR2 SMNVEV (reference sequence). The CDR3 DNA follows: TGTGCCAGCAGTTTATTCGCGGGAGGGCCCTATGAGCAGTTCTTC. Its translation: CASSLFAGGPYEQFF.

V is TRBV7-2 and J is TRBJ2-3; possible D gene TRBD1, 6 bases. Germline CDR1 SGHTA, CDR2 FQGNSA. The V end was cut by 5 bases, the J end by 2 bases, with 11 bases between. The length of the CDR3 is 14 residues. The CDR3 region has the DNA TGTGCCAGCAGCCTAGGACAGAACACAGATACGCAGTATTTT. Amino acid sequence: CASSLGQNTDTQYF. Complete variable domain (other parts from reference TRBV7-2 and TRBJ2-3): GAGVSQSPSNKVTEKGKDVELRCDPISGHTALYWYRQSLGQGLEFLIYFQGNSAPDKSGLPSDRFSAERTGGSVSTLTIQRTQQEDSAVYLCASSLGQNTDTQYFGPGTRLTVL.

The chain couples TRBV28 to TRBJ1-5; 9 bases match TRBD1. V shed 5 bases and J 1 base; nucleotides not matched to a gene: 6. The CDR3 runs 16 residues. Germline CDR1 reads MDHEN; CDR2 reads SYDVKM. CDR3 DNA sequence: TGTGCCAGCAGTGTAAGGACAGGGGAGAGCAATCAGCCCCAGCATTTT. Translated, it gives CASSVRTGESNQPQHF.

In nucleotides, the CDR3 is TGTGCCAGCAGCTTAGTTAGCGGGGGGGGCAATGAGCAGTTCTTC. Translated: CASSLVSGGGNEQFF. This chain links TRBV11-1 with TRBJ2-1, with 11 bases that match TRBD2. The CDR3 has 15 amino acids. Unmatched junction bases numbered 2, after V lost 1 base and J lost 6 bases. Per the germline V gene, CDR1 is SGHAT and CDR2 is FQDESV (reference sequence).

V gene TRBV2 combines with J gene TRBJ2-2; 12 nucleotides line up with TRBD2. The CDR3 consists of 16 residues. The trim removed 6 bases at V and 3 bases at J, leaving 5 bases unmatched. CDR1 and CDR2 (germline): SNHLY, FYNNEI. The chain's CDR3 is CASRLLAGGDTGELFF. CDR3 nucleotide sequence: TGTGCCAGCAGGCTACTAGCGGGGGGCGACACCGGGGAGCTGTTTTTT. Full variable domain (missing parts from reference TRBV2 and TRBJ2-2): EPEVTQTPSHQVTQMGQEVILRCVPISNHLYFYWYRQILGQKVEFLVSFYNNEISEKSEIFDDQFSVERPDGSNFTLKIRSTKLEDSAMYFCASRLLAGGDTGELFFGEGSRLTVL.

The chain uses TRBV19 and TRBJ2-1; D possibly corresponds to TRBD2 (5 bases). The CDR3 extends over 15 amino acids. V gave up 0 bases and J gave up 12 bases, with 18 bases separating them. CDR1 and CDR2 (germline): LNHDA, SQIVND (reference sequence). The CDR3 DNA follows: TGTGCCAGTAGTATAGAGGGAGCCGCCACAATAGCGCAGTTCTTC. Translating gives CASSIEGAATIAQFF.